This T cell receptor beta chain was profiled in a study of blood T cell repertoires in COVID-19. Overall study context: Acute-phase and convalescent COVID-19 samples originated in the United States, Italy and Spain.

Authors' data handling: Amplification of reference gene primers provided the estimated nucleated cell counts. TCRdb's table, derived via immunoSEQ multiplex PCR, lists solely in-frame clones and lacks some. The DNA gave D and trimming, while V, J and clone size come from that table. Found here are under 250,000 clones, 75% to 85% of them singletons; the top ten hold under 7%. The CDR3 is 15 residues long. Germline trimming cut 5 bases from V and 2 bases from J; bases unmatched to any gene: 7. Germline V gene sequence: CDR1 SGHNT, CDR2 YENEEA. Sequenced material: peripheral blood. The chain employs TRBV11-3 and TRBJ2-3; 7 positions match TRBD2. This sequence was found in a woman in her thirties or forties with COVID-19, enrolled during active disease. The DNA of the CDR3 is TGTGCCAGCAGCCCTTTTCGGGAGGCCACAGATACGCAGTATTTT. Translated: CASSPFREATDTQYF.